This note documents a single T cell receptor beta chain sequence. As for time point: sample taken at primary tumor resection. The sample originates from a study of spatial heterogeneity in lung cancer. Turning to the study itself: Mean representation of each unique TCR and UMI combination in the raw reads exceeded 9.5 occurrences.

TCR cDNA molecules were tagged individually, and each one carried a unique molecular identifier. TCRdb fed the 5' RACE reads into MiXCR, producing one record per CDR3 protein. The sample has around 6,000 distinct CDR3 sequences, more than 15% seen once. The CDR3 length is 14 residues. V shed 0 bases and J shed 3 bases, with 8 bases lying between them. CDR1 is SGHNT, CDR2 YENEEA, per germline. Source: normal lung tissue next to the tumor, taken at surgery. This clonotype was sampled from a male donor with early-stage non-small cell lung cancer. J is TRBJ2-5 and V is TRBV11-3; D possibly corresponds to TRBD2 (6 bases). CDR3 bases: TGTGCCAGCAGCTTAGATGGAGGGGAAGAGACCCAGTACTTC. This encodes CASSLDGGEETQYF.